Listed below are T cell receptor beta chains from one sample, sequenced in a study of T cell repertoires and Cas9 in healthy adults. Method: immunoSEQ multiplex PCR; TCRdb's copy keeps in-frame clones and lacks some. The data hold 15,000 or so clones, with 89% observed a single time. The sequenced sample consisted of Tregs (CD4+, CD25+, CD127-, CD137-, CD154-) from PBMCs; culture status not recorded. All receptors come from a human donor in good health. CDR3s include the opening cysteine and the closing phenylalanine or tryptophan. Each record gives: V gene, clone size, D gene, J gene, CDR3 DNA, CDR3 protein. The D gene is left open where the match is weak. The size of a clone is reported for some rows only, either as once, few or many, or as a class for expanded clones.

V gene: TRBV5-3
clone size: .
D gene: TRBD2
J gene: TRBJ2-1
CDR3 DNA: TGTGCCAGAAGCTTGATCTCTAGCGGGGACTACAATGAGCAGTTCTTC
CDR3 protein: CARSLISSGDYNEQFF

V gene: TRBV21-1
clone size: .
D gene: .
J gene: TRBJ1-1
CDR3 DNA: TGTGCCAGCAGCCAAAGCCCCGGGACAGGGTATAATGAAGCTTTCTTT
CDR3 protein: CASSQSPGTGYNEAFF

V gene: TRBV5-1
clone size: .
D gene: .
J gene: TRBJ2-2
CDR3 DNA: TGCGCCAGCAGCTCAGTCACCGGGACAAAAAACACCGGGGAGCTGTTTTTT
CDR3 protein: CASSSVTGTKNTGELFF

V gene: TRBV2
clone size: once
D gene: .
J gene: TRBJ1-5
CDR3 DNA: TGTGCCAGCAGACCGGCGGATCCTCAGCCCCAGCATTTT
CDR3 protein: CASRPADPQPQHF

V gene: TRBV28
clone size: .
D gene: .
J gene: TRBJ2-2
CDR3 DNA: TGTGCCAGCAGTTTAAGTTGGGGCCGAGGGTGGACCGGGGAGCTGTTTTTT
CDR3 protein: CASSLSWGRGWTGELFF

V gene: TRBV12-5
clone size: few
D gene: .
J gene: TRBJ1-1
CDR3 DNA: TGTGCTAGTGTTCAAGCTTTCTTT
CDR3 protein: CASVQAFF

V gene: TRBV5-1
clone size: .
D gene: TRBD1
J gene: TRBJ1-5
CDR3 DNA: TGCGCCAGCAGCTTGGAGGGACAGAAGGTCAATCAGCCCCAGCATTTT
CDR3 protein: CASSLEGQKVNQPQHF

V gene: TRBV6-5
clone size: once
D gene: .
J gene: TRBJ1-3
CDR3 DNA: TGTGCCAGCAGTTTTGGTTCTGGAAACACCATATATTTT
CDR3 protein: CASSFGSGNTIYF

V gene: TRBV5-6
clone size: .
D gene: .
J gene: TRBJ2-7
CDR3 DNA: TGTGCCAGCAGCTTGGTGGAGGGCTACGAGCAGTACTTC
CDR3 protein: CASSLVEGYEQYF

V gene: TRBV7-8
clone size: .
D gene: TRBD1
J gene: TRBJ1-4
CDR3 DNA: TGTGCCAGCAGCCAAGGGACAGGTTATGAAAAACTGTTTTTT
CDR3 protein: CASSQGTGYEKLFF

V gene: TRBV7-6
clone size: .
D gene: .
J gene: TRBJ2-2
CDR3 DNA: TGTGCCAGCAGCTTAGCTCCCCTGAGGGTTAGCACCGGGGAGCTGTTTTTT
CDR3 protein: CASSLAPLRVSTGELFF

V gene: TRBV28
clone size: .
D gene: .
J gene: TRBJ2-1
CDR3 DNA: TGTGCCAGCATTACCCCCGGGCACAATGAGCAGTTCTTC
CDR3 protein: CASITPGHNEQFF

V gene: TRBV6-5
clone size: .
D gene: .
J gene: TRBJ1-4
CDR3 DNA: TGTGCCAGCAAACGACAGGTTGCAACTAATGAAAAACTGTTTTTT
CDR3 protein: CASKRQVATNEKLFF

V gene: TRBV19
clone size: .
D gene: .
J gene: TRBJ1-1
CDR3 DNA: TGTGCCAGTAGAAAGAATGAGGGCACTGAAGCTTTCTTT
CDR3 protein: CASRKNEGTEAFF

V gene: TRBV2
clone size: .
D gene: .
J gene: TRBJ2-7
CDR3 DNA: TGTGCCAGCGGCTTGACAGGCCAAGCCTACGAGCAGTACTTC
CDR3 protein: CASGLTGQAYEQYF

V gene: TRBV5-1
clone size: .
D gene: .
J gene: TRBJ1-2
CDR3 DNA: TGCGCCAGCAGCTTACAGGGATTTTCTAACTATGGCTACACCTTC
CDR3 protein: CASSLQGFSNYGYTF

V gene: TRBV7-9
clone size: .
D gene: .
J gene: TRBJ2-3
CDR3 DNA: TGTGCCAGCAGCCGTGTATATACGCAGTATTTT
CDR3 protein: CASSRVYTQYF

V gene: TRBV27
clone size: .
D gene: TRBD1
J gene: TRBJ1-6
CDR3 DNA: TGTGCCAGTCGGACAGGGTTGAATTCACCCCTCCACTTT
CDR3 protein: CASRTGLNSPLHF

V gene: TRBV4-1
clone size: .
D gene: .
J gene: TRBJ1-5
CDR3 DNA: TGCGCCAGCAGCCCAGTGGGGCAAGGGTGGAATCAGCCCCAGCATTTT
CDR3 protein: CASSPVGQGWNQPQHF

V gene: TRBV11-2
clone size: .
D gene: TRBD1
J gene: TRBJ2-4
CDR3 DNA: TGTGCCAGCAGCTCCCCGGGACAGGGTTTTGTCATTCAGTACTTC
CDR3 protein: CASSSPGQGFVIQYF

V gene: TRBV5-1
clone size: .
D gene: TRBD1
J gene: TRBJ1-2
CDR3 DNA: TGCGCCAGCAGCTTGGGGGACAGGGGGACCTATGGCTACACCTTC
CDR3 protein: CASSLGDRGTYGYTF

V gene: TRBV20-1
clone size: .
D gene: .
J gene: TRBJ1-4
CDR3 DNA: TGCAGTGCGCCTCGAGGTGAAAAACTGTTTTTT
CDR3 protein: CSAPRGEKLFF

V gene: TRBV28
clone size: .
D gene: .
J gene: TRBJ1-6
CDR3 DNA: TGTGCCAGCAGGGGGACGTACAGCTCCTATAATTCACCCCTCCACTTT
CDR3 protein: CASRGTYSSYNSPLHF

V gene: TRBV6-5
clone size: .
D gene: .
J gene: TRBJ2-4
CDR3 DNA: TGTGCCAGCAGTGAATCGGGCAGACGATTGTACTTC
CDR3 protein: CASSESGRRLYF

V gene: TRBV2
clone size: .
D gene: .
J gene: TRBJ1-6
CDR3 DNA: TGTGCCAGCAGTGGCGCCAATTCACCCCTCCACTTT
CDR3 protein: CASSGANSPLHF

V gene: TRBV7-2
clone size: .
D gene: .
J gene: TRBJ1-2
CDR3 DNA: TGTGCCAGCGGGTTCGGACCCTCTAACTATGGCTACACCTTC
CDR3 protein: CASGFGPSNYGYTF

V gene: TRBV7-9
clone size: .
D gene: .
J gene: TRBJ2-1
CDR3 DNA: TGTGCCAGCAGCTTAGAAAACACCAATGAGCAGTTCTTC
CDR3 protein: CASSLENTNEQFF

V gene: TRBV4-1
clone size: .
D gene: TRBD2
J gene: TRBJ2-3
CDR3 DNA: TGCGCCAGCAGCCAAGAAGAGCGGGGGGGCCGGAACACAGATACGCAGTATTTT
CDR3 protein: CASSQEERGGRNTDTQYF

V gene: TRBV10-3
clone size: .
D gene: .
J gene: TRBJ2-1
CDR3 DNA: TGTGCCGTCGACGAGCGTTGGGATGAGCAGTTCTTC
CDR3 protein: CAVDERWDEQFF

V gene: TRBV6-6
clone size: .
D gene: .
J gene: TRBJ2-7
CDR3 DNA: TGTGCCAGCAGTTACTCGGGGGAGACCTACGAGCAGTACTTC
CDR3 protein: CASSYSGETYEQYF

V gene: TRBV2
clone size: .
D gene: .
J gene: TRBJ2-7
CDR3 DNA: TGTGCCAGCAGTGAAGGTAGGCAGGGCCACGAGCAGTACTTC
CDR3 protein: CASSEGRQGHEQYF

V gene: TRBV7-9
clone size: once
D gene: TRBD1
J gene: TRBJ2-7
CDR3 DNA: TGTGCCAGCAGCCCATCCGGGACAGGGCGCTACGAGCAGTACTTC
CDR3 protein: CASSPSGTGRYEQYF

V gene: TRBV5-8
clone size: few
D gene: .
J gene: TRBJ2-1
CDR3 DNA: TGTGCCAGCAGCGCCGATGGGAGCTCCTACAATGAGCAGTTCTTC
CDR3 protein: CASSADGSSYNEQFF

V gene: TRBV5-4
clone size: .
D gene: .
J gene: TRBJ1-2
CDR3 DNA: TGTGCCAGCAGCTCCGCTTTTCTATCTGGCTACACCTTC
CDR3 protein: CASSSAFLSGYTF

V gene: TRBV27
clone size: .
D gene: .
J gene: TRBJ2-7
CDR3 DNA: TGTGCCAGCAGCTCGCTTTGGAAATACGGGGAGATAAGCGAGCAGTACTTC
CDR3 protein: CASSSLWKYGEISEQYF

V gene: TRBV27
clone size: .
D gene: TRBD2
J gene: TRBJ2-5
CDR3 DNA: TGTGCCAGCAGTTTCTGGCGGGGGGGCCCTGAGACCCAGTACTTC
CDR3 protein: CASSFWRGGPETQYF

V gene: TRBV5-1
clone size: once
D gene: .
J gene: TRBJ1-5
CDR3 DNA: TGCGCCAGCAGCTTGACGTTCAATCAGCCCCAGCATTTT
CDR3 protein: CASSLTFNQPQHF

V gene: TRBV19
clone size: .
D gene: .
J gene: TRBJ2-4
CDR3 DNA: TGTGCCAGTAGTATCACCAAGGATTGGTCCATTCAGTACTTC
CDR3 protein: CASSITKDWSIQYF

V gene: TRBV5-5
clone size: .
D gene: .
J gene: TRBJ2-7
CDR3 DNA: TGTGCCAGCAGCTTGATTTTCTACAGGTACTACGAGCAGTACTTC
CDR3 protein: CASSLIFYRYYEQYF

V gene: TRBV27
clone size: .
D gene: .
J gene: TRBJ2-1
CDR3 DNA: TGTGCCAGCAGCATTATCCGAGACCCCCGATCTGAGCAGTTCTTC
CDR3 protein: CASSIIRDPRSEQFF

V gene: TRBV11-3
clone size: .
D gene: .
J gene: TRBJ2-1
CDR3 DNA: TGTGCCAGCAGCTTCGGCGGCCTGCAGTTCTTC
CDR3 protein: CASSFGGLQFF